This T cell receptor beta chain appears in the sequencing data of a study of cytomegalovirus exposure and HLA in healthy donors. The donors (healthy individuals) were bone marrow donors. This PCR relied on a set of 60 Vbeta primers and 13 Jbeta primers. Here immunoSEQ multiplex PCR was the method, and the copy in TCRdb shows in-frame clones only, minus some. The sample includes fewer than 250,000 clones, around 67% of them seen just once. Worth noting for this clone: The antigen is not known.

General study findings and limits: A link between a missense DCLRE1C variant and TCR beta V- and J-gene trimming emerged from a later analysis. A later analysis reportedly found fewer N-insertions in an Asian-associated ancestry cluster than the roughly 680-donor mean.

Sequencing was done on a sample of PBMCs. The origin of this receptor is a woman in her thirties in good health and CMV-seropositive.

The CDR3 nucleotides read TGTGCCAGCAGTTTATCCAGCGGGAGCGGCAATGAGCAGTTCTTC. It is translated as CASSLSSGSGNEQFF. This chain links TRBV28 with TRBJ2-1, with 8 bases fitting TRBD2. V lost 1 base, J lost 6 bases, and 5 bases stayed unmatched. Germline lookup yields CDR1 MDHEN and CDR2 SYDVKM. CDR3 length equals 15 residues.